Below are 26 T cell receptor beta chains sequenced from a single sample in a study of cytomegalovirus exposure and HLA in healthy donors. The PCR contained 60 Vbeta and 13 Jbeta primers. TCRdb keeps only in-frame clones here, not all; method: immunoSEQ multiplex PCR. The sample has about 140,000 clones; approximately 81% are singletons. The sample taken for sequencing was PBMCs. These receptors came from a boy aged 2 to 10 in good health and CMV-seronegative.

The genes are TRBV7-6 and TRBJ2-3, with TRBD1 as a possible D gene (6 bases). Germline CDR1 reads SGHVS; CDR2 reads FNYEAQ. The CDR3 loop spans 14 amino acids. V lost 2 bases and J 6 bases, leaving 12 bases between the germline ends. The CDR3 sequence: CASSLQGKGDTQYF. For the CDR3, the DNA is TGTGCCAGCAGCTTACAGGGGAAGGGTGATACGCAGTATTTT.

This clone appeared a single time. In DNA form, the CDR3 reads TGTGCCAGCAGTAGAACCAAACGGAGCTATGGCTACACCTTC. Translating gives CASSRTKRSYGYTF. The J gene is TRBJ1-2, the V gene TRBV6-5; no clear D. Germline V gene data show CDR1 as MNHEY and CDR2 as SVGAGI. The V end lost 5 bases, the J end lost 4 bases, and 14 bases lay between the germline ends. There are 14 residues in the CDR3.

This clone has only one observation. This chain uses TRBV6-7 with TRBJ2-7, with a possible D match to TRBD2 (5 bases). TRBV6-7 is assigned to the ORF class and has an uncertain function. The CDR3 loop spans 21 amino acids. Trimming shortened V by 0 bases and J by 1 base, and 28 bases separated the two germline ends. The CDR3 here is CASSYSPIDTSRLWESYEQYF. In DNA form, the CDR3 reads TGTGCCAGCAGTTACTCGCCGATAGACACCAGTAGACTATGGGAGTCCTACGAGCAGTACTTC.

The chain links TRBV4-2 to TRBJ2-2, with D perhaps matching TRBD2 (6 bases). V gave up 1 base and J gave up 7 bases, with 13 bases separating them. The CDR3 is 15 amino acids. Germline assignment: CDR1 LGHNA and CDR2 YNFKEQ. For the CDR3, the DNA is TGTGCCAGCAGCCAAGTGACTAGAGGGAACGGGGAGCTGTTTTTT. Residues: CASSQVTRGNGELFF.

Here the CDR3 reads CASSLAQGGAYEQYF. The DNA of the CDR3 is TGTGCCAGCAGCTTGGCCCAGGGTGGTGCCTACGAGCAGTACTTC. The chain employs TRBV5-8 and TRBJ2-7; D might be TRBD1 (5 bases). The V end lost 0 bases, the J end lost 2 bases, and 12 bases lay between the germline ends. Germline CDR1 reads SGHTS; CDR2 reads YDEGEE. This CDR3 region has 15 residues.

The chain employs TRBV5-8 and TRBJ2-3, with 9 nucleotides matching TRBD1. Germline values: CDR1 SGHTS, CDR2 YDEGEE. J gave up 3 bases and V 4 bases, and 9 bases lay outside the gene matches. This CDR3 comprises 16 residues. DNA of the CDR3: TGTGCCAGCAGCCAGATGAACAGGGGGCTTACAGATACGCAGTATTTT. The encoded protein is CASSQMNRGLTDTQYF.

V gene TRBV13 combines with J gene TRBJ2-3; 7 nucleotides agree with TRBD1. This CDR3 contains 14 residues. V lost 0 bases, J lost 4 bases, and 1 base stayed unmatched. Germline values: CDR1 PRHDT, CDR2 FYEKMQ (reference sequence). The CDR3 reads CASSLGQGADTQYF. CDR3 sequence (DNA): TGTGCCAGCAGCTTAGGCCAGGGGGCAGATACGCAGTATTTT.

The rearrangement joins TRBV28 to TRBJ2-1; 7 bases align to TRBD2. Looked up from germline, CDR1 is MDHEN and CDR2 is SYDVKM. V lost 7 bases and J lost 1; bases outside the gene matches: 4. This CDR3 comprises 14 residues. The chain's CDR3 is CASKTGGSYNEQFF. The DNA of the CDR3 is TGTGCCAGCAAAACGGGGGGATCCTACAATGAGCAGTTCTTC.

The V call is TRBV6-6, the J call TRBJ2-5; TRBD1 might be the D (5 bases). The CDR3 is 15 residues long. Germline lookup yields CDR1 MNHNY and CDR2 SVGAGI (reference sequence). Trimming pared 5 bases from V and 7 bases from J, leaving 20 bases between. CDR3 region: CASSQSEGAVGTQYF. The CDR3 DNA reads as TGTGCCAGCAGTCAATCCGAAGGGGCGGTAGGGACCCAGTACTTC.

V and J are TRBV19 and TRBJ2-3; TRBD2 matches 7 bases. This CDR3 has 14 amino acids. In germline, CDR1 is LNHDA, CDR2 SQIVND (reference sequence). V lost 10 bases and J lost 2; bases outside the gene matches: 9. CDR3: CATSPGGPTDTQYF. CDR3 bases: TGTGCCACCTCACCGGGAGGACCCACAGATACGCAGTATTTT.

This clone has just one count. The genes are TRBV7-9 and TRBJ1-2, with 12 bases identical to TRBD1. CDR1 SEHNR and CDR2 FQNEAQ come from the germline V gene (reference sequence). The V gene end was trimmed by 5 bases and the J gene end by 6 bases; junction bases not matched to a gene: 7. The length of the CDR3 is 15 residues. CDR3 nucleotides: TGTGCCAGCAGCCGATTACGGGACAGGGGGCATGGCTACACCTTC. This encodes CASSRLRDRGHGYTF.

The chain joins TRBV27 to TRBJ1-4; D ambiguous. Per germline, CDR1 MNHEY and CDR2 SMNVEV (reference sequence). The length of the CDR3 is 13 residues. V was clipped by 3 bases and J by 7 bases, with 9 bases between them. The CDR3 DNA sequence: TGTGCCAGCAGTTTCCTTAGATCTGAAAAACTGTTTTTT. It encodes CASSFLRSEKLFF.

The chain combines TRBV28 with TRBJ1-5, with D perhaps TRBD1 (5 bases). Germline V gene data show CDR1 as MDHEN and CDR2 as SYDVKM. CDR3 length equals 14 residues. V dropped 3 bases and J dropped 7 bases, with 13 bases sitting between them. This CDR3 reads CASSLRPGKQPQHF. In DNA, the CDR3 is TGTGCCAGCAGTTTGAGGCCAGGGAAACAGCCCCAGCATTTT.

The CDR3 sequence is CASSLGAGNGQYF. CDR3 bases: TGTGCCAGCTCCCTAGGGGCGGGGAACGGGCAGTACTTC. The chain couples TRBV27 to TRBJ2-7; tentative D call: TRBD2 (6 bases). CDR3 length: 13 amino acids. CDR1 and CDR2 (germline): MNHEY, SMNVEV (reference sequence). V lost 8 bases, J lost 9 bases, and 20 bases lay in between.

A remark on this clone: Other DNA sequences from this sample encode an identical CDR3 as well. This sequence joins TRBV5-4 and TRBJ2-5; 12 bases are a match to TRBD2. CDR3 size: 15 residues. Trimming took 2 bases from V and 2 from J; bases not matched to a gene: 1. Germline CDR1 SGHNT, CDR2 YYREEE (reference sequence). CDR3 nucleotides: TGTGCCAGCAGCTTTGGACTAGCGGGGCAAGAGACCCAGTACTTC. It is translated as CASSFGLAGQETQYF.

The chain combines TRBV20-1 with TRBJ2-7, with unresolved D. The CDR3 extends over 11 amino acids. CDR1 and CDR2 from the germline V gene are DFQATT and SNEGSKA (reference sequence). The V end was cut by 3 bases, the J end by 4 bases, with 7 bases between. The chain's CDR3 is CSARLLYEQYF. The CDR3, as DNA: TGCAGTGCTAGGCTGCTATACGAGCAGTACTTC.

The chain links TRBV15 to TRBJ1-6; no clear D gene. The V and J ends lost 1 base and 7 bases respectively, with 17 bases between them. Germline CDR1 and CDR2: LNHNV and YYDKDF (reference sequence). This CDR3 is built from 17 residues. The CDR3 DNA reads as TGTGCCACCAGCAGAGCATACGGGTTTCGTCTGAATTCACCCCTCCACTTT. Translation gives CATSRAYGFRLNSPLHF.

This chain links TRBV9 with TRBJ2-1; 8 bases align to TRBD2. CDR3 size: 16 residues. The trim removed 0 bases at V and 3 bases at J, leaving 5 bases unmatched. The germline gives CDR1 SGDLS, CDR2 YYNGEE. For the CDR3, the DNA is TGTGCCAGCAGCGTAGTTGGCGGGAGGAGCTACAATGAGCAGTTCTTC. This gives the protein CASSVVGGRSYNEQFF.

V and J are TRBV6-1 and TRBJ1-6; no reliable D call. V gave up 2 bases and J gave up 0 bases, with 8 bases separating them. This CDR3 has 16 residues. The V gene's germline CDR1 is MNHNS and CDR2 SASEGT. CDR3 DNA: TGTGCCAGCAGTGAAACGGGGAGCTCCTATAATTCACCCCTCCACTTT. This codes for CASSETGSSYNSPLHF.

CDR3 sequence (DNA): TGCGCCAGCAGCTTGGGACTCCAGGGGGCTGGGACAGATACGCAGTATTTT. Protein product: CASSLGLQGAGTDTQYF. This chain uses TRBV5-1 with TRBJ2-3, with 8 bases lining up with TRBD1. Germline assignment: CDR1 SGHRS and CDR2 YFSETQ. The CDR3 has 17 residues. With V trimmed by 0 bases and J by 3 bases, 9 bases remained unmatched.

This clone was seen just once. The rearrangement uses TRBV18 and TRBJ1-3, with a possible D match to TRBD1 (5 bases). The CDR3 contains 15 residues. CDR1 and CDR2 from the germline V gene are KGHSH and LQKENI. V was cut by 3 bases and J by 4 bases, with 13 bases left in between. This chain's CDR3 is CASSPQGADGNTIYF. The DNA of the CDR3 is TGTGCCAGCTCACCTCAGGGCGCTGACGGAAACACCATATATTTT.

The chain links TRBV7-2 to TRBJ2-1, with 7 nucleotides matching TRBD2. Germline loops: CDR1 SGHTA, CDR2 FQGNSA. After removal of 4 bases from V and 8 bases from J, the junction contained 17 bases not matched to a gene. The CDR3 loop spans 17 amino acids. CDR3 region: CASSSSDGLGFGDEQFF. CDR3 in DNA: TGTGCCAGCAGCTCATCAGACGGACTAGGGTTCGGGGATGAGCAGTTCTTC.

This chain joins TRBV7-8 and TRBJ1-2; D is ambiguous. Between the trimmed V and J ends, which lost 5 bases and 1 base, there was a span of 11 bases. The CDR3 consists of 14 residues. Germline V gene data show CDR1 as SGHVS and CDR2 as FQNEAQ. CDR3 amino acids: CASSTHVVNYGYTF. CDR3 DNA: TGTGCCAGCAGCACCCATGTAGTTAACTATGGCTACACCTTC.

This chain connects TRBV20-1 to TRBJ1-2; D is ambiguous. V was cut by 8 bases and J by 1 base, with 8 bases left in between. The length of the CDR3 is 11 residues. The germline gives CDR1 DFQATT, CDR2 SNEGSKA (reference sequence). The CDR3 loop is CSNQVNYGYTF. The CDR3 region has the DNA TGCAGTAACCAGGTTAACTATGGCTACACCTTC.

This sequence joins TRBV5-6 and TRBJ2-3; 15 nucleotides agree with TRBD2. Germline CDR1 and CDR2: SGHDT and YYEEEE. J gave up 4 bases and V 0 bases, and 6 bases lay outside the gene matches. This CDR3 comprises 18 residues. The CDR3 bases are TGTGCCAGCAGCTTGGAGGCCGGACTAGCGGGAGGGTCAGATACGCAGTATTTT. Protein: CASSLEAGLAGGSDTQYF.

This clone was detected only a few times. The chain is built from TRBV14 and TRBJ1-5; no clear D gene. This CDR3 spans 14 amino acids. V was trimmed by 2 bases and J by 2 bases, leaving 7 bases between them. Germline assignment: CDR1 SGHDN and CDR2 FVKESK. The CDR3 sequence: CASSQSGRNQPQHF. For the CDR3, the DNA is TGTGCCAGCAGCCAAAGCGGACGCAATCAGCCCCAGCATTTT.